This T cell receptor beta chain was sequenced for a study of PD-L1 blockade in urothelial cancer. The CDR3 has 14 amino acids. Trimming cost V 4 bases and J 9 bases; bases outside gene matches: 7. CDR1 is MNHEY and CDR2 is SMNVEV in the germline V gene (reference sequence). Sequencing was performed with immunoSEQ multiplex PCR; in TCRdb, only in-frame clones are kept and a portion is missing. This table has some 80,000 clones, about 85% appearing once. Time point noted: pretreatment peripheral blood. The sequencing used PBMCs, collected around atezolizumab (anti-PD-L1) treatment. V usage is TRBV27 and J usage is TRBJ2-1; TRBD1 matches at 9 bases. The TCR originated in a man aged 40-49 years with urothelial cancer. As DNA, the CDR3 is TGTGCCAGCAGTTCTAACACAGGGGGCAGTGAGCAGTTCTTC. Translated: CASSSNTGGSEQFF.